This passage covers 28 T cell receptor beta chains from one sample sequenced in a study of regulatory T cells in long-lasting Graves disease. Relying on iRepertoire HTBI primers and Arm-PCR of CDR3 regions, the team built TCR beta libraries. TCRdb fed the multiplex PCR reads into MiXCR, producing one record per CDR3 protein. Seen here are some 330,000 distinct CDR3 sequences, over 9.5% observed once, and the top ten hold over 15%. Noted time point: newly diagnosed GD, antithyroid drugs for less than 3 months. The TCR library was made from RNA extracted from PBMCs. This sample was also put to use in a study of T cells in Graves' hyperthyroidism and ophthalmopathy.

The sequencing here drew on peripheral blood mononuclear cells (PBMCs), taken at new diagnosis, from a patient treated with antithyroid drugs. The receptors were sampled from a woman aged 18-30 years with Graves disease.

The table lists this clonotype with a few counts. The gene calls are TRBV28 and TRBJ1-5; perhaps TRBD1 as D (5 bases). This CDR3 spans 13 amino acids. V dropped 10 bases and J dropped 3 bases, with 13 bases sitting between them. Germline-derived CDR1 and CDR2 are MDHEN and SYDVKM. The CDR3 DNA is TGTGCCACCATCGGGGGACTCAATCAGCCCCAGCATTTT. Protein: CATIGGLNQPQHF. Full variable domain (missing parts from reference TRBV28 and TRBJ1-5): DVKVTQSSRYLVKRTGEKVFLECVQDMDHENMFWYRQDPGLGLRLIYFSYDVKMKEKGDIPEGYSVSREKKERFSLILESASTNQTSMYLCATIGGLNQPQHFGDGTRLSIL.

This clonotype has a count of ten or more. This CDR3 reads CASSSSIFYEQFF. The CDR3, as DNA: TGTGCCAGCAGCTCTAGTATCTTCTATGAGCAGTTCTTC. The rearrangement uses TRBV7-2 and TRBJ2-1; D remains ambiguous. The V gene's germline CDR1 is SGHTA and CDR2 FQGNSA. Trimming took off 4 bases at V and 8 bases at J, with 12 bases between the two ends. This CDR3 comprises 13 residues.

There are many counts of this clonotype. The chain combines TRBV6-2 or TRBV6-3 with TRBJ2-1; D is ambiguous. The CDR3 has 17 residues. The ends were cut back, 4 bases at V and 0 bases at J, with 16 bases in the middle. The germline gives CDR1 MNHEY, CDR2 SVGEGT. CDR3 in amino acids: CASSSIWTRSSYNEQFF. The CDR3 DNA is TGTGCCAGCAGTTCGATTTGGACCCGCAGCTCCTACAATGAGCAGTTCTTC.

Regarding this clonotype: This may arise from a read error, as a much more abundant clone is one base away. The V and J genes are TRBV4-1 and TRBJ1-1; D is perhaps TRBD1 (5 bases). The CDR3 length is 14 residues. CDR1 is MGHRA, CDR2 YSYEKL, per germline. The CDR3 here is CASGQEGLNTEAFF. CDR3 coding DNA: TGCGCCAGCGGCCAAGAGGGACTGAACACTGAAGCTTTCTTT.

This clonotype showed up many times. The chain couples TRBV11-2 to TRBJ2-1; D not certain. The CDR3 consists of 14 residues. The V and J ends lost 4 bases and 4 bases respectively, with 11 bases between them. Germline V gives CDR1 SGHAT, CDR2 FQNNGV. This CDR3 reads CASSYSERYNEQFF. CDR3 DNA sequence: TGTGCCAGCAGCTATAGTGAGAGGTACAATGAGCAGTTCTTC.

The CDR3: CASSYLGAGRYGYTF. The CDR3 nucleotides read TGTGCCAGCAGTTACCTCGGGGCAGGGCGATATGGCTACACCTTC. V and J are TRBV5-6 and TRBJ1-2; possible D gene TRBD1, 5 bases. Trimming removed 5 bases at V and 5 bases at J, with 19 bases between. The CDR3 is 15 amino acids. Germline lookup yields CDR1 SGHDT and CDR2 YYEEEE.

This clonotype was observed at least ten times. The chain employs TRBV27 and TRBJ2-3; 10 bases map to TRBD2. CDR1 MNHEY and CDR2 SMNVEV come from the germline V gene (reference sequence). Germline trimming cut 4 bases from V and 0 bases from J; bases unmatched to any gene: 10. The CDR3 spans 18 residues. CDR3: CASSSGLASPFSTDTQYF. In DNA, the CDR3 is TGTGCCAGCAGTTCGGGACTAGCGAGCCCCTTTAGCACAGATACGCAGTATTTT.

Concerning this clonotype itself: Just one base apart from a much larger clone, this may be a read error. The missing conserved phenylalanine or tryptophan at the end of this CDR3 makes a read error likely. The chain carries TRBV6-4 and TRBJ1-5, with unresolved D. The germline gives CDR1 MRHNA, CDR2 SNTAGT. V was trimmed by 6 bases and J by 2 bases, leaving 8 bases between them. There are 13 residues in the CDR3. The CDR3 DNA follows: TGTGCCAGCAGCCTACAGCGCAATCAGCCCCAGCATCTT. This translates into CASSLQRNQPQHL.

CDR3 protein: CASSGQPPMSTDTQYF. CDR3 nucleotide sequence: TGTGCCAGCAGCGGACAGCCTCCCATGAGCACAGATACGCAGTATTTT. The chain uses TRBV9 and TRBJ2-3, with D tentatively TRBD1 (5 bases). This CDR3 spans 16 amino acids. The V and J ends lost 3 bases and 0 bases respectively, with 14 bases between them. CDR1 and CDR2 from the germline V gene are SGDLS and YYNGEE.

This clonotype was observed a few times. The chain joins TRBV11-2 to TRBJ1-1, with D possibly TRBD1 on 5 matching bases. Germline V CDR1 and CDR2: SGHAT, FQNNGV. V shed 4 bases and J shed 4 bases, with 13 bases lying between them. CDR3 size: 14 residues. The CDR3 region has the DNA TGTGCCAGCAGCTCAGGGATTACGGGCACTGAAGCTTTCTTT. Protein product: CASSSGITGTEAFF.

A remark on this clonotype: This could be a read error, since a much larger clone is one nucleotide away. The chain joins TRBV14 to TRBJ2-5; 9 bases match TRBD2. Germline assignment: CDR1 SGHDN and CDR2 FVKESK. Germline trimming cut 5 bases from V and 11 bases from J; bases unmatched to any gene: 18. The CDR3 length is 16 residues. CDR3 in amino acids: CASSTRTSVAYNEQYF. The CDR3 DNA reads TGTGCCAGCAGCACTCGGACTAGCGTGGCCTACAATGAGCAGTACTTC.

This clonotype turned up a few times. V and J are TRBV7-8 and TRBJ2-7; D not resolved. This CDR3 has 16 residues. With 1 base removed from V and 0 bases from J, the gap between germline ends came to 13 bases. Germline values: CDR1 SGHVS, CDR2 FQNEAQ. The DNA for the CDR3 is TGTGCCAGCAGCTTAGGTTTGGGCCTCCTCTCCTACGAGCAGTACTTC. This translates into CASSLGLGLLSYEQYF.

This clonotype was counted ten times or more. This chain links TRBV3-1 with TRBJ1-1; TRBD1 aligns across 7 bases. V gave up 10 bases and J gave up 1 base; unmatched junction bases: 3. CDR3 size: 12 residues. The germline V gene has CDR1 LGHDT and CDR2 YNNKEL (reference sequence). CDR3 in amino acids: CATRGENTEAFF. CDR3 DNA sequence: TGTGCCACCAGGGGGGAGAACACTGAAGCTTTCTTT.

This clonotype was picked up many times. CDR3 coding DNA: TGTGCCAGCAGCCAAGTCCCTAGCGGGGGGCTGTACCAAGAGACCCAGTACTTC. Protein sequence: CASSQVPSGGLYQETQYF. The V call is TRBV3-1, the J call TRBJ2-5; 11 nucleotides align to TRBD2. The V segment lost 1 base and the J segment 0 bases; nucleotides outside the gene matches: 7. This CDR3 contains 18 residues. Germline V gene sequence: CDR1 LGHDT, CDR2 YNNKEL (reference sequence).

This clonotype has at least ten counts. The V gene is TRBV7-9, the J gene TRBJ2-7; a weak D match, TRBD2 (5 bases). Trimming took off 5 bases at V and 2 bases at J, with 10 bases between the two ends. Germline CDR1 SEHNR, CDR2 FQNEAQ (reference sequence). The CDR3 spans 13 residues. The CDR3, as DNA: TGTGCCAGCAGCCCCACTAGTACCTACGAGCAGTACTTC. It yields the protein CASSPTSTYEQYF.

This clonotype was recorded many times. The chain recombines TRBV10-3 with TRBJ1-1, with D unclear. Germline CDR1 and CDR2: ENHRY and SYGVKD. V was shortened by 10 bases and J by 2 bases, with 8 bases between the two germline ends. The CDR3 spans 11 residues. CDR3 amino acids: CASIDNTEAFF. In nucleotides, the CDR3 is TGTGCCAGTATAGATAACACTGAAGCTTTCTTT.

In its sample, this clonotype was seen many times. The chain links TRBV7-9 to TRBJ2-2; D is unresolved. The CDR3 consists of 12 residues. Germline CDR1 SEHNR, CDR2 FQNEAQ (reference sequence). V gave up 5 bases and J gave up 2 bases, with 3 bases separating them. This CDR3 reads CASSANTGELFF. The CDR3 DNA follows: TGTGCCAGCAGCGCAAACACCGGGGAGCTGTTTTTT.

This clonotype was detected ten times or more. The V gene is TRBV12-3 or TRBV12-4, the J gene TRBJ2-3, with D possibly TRBD2 on 5 matching bases. The CDR3 length is 15 residues. V dropped 6 bases and J dropped 2 bases, with 15 bases sitting between them. This CDR3 is CASSMITGYTDTQYF. Written as DNA, the CDR3 is TGTGCCAGCAGCATGATCACGGGGTACACAGATACGCAGTATTTT.

In its sample, this clonotype was seen a few times. The chain couples TRBV2 to TRBJ1-4, with D unresolved. The germline V gene encodes CDR1 SNHLY and CDR2 FYNNEI. With 6 bases removed from V and 8 bases from J, the gap between germline ends came to 10 bases. This CDR3 comprises 12 residues. The CDR3 loop is CASRERGEKLFF. For the CDR3, the DNA is TGTGCCAGCAGAGAACGAGGGGAAAAACTGTTTTTT.

This clonotype was seen a few times. An end of the junction differs from the germline gene, which may be a read error. The gene calls are TRBV6-1 and TRBJ2-1; D gene ambiguous. This CDR3 region has 11 residues. Germline assignment: CDR1 MNHNS and CDR2 SASEGT. CDR3 DNA: TGTGCCAGCAGCTTGGCCAATGAGCAGTCCTTC. The encoded protein is CASSLANEQSF.

The table lists this clonotype with many counts. The genes are TRBV27 and TRBJ2-2, with a weak D call TRBD2 (6 bases). This CDR3 contains 14 residues. Trimming shortened V by 2 bases and J by 13 bases, and 17 bases separated the two germline ends. The germline CDR1 and CDR2 sequences are MNHEY and SMNVEV (reference sequence). CDR3 DNA: TGTGCCAGCAGTTTAGGGGCGGGAACAGTGGGGCTGTTTTTT. Translation gives CASSLGAGTVGLFF.

The J gene is TRBJ1-1, the V gene TRBV9; D remains ambiguous. V was pared by 7 bases and J by 3 bases, with 13 bases between. Germline V CDR1 and CDR2: SGDLS, YYNGEE. The CDR3 totals 13 residues. The CDR3 DNA is TGTGCCAGCGGAACCTCCCCGGACACTGAAGCTTTCTTT. It encodes CASGTSPDTEAFF.

This clonotype has at least ten counts. V gene TRBV20-1 combines with J gene TRBJ2-1; D uncertain. V lost 3 bases, J lost 0 bases, and 12 bases lay in between. The CDR3 spans 15 residues. CDR1 is DFQATT and CDR2 is SNEGSKA in the germline V gene (reference sequence). Here the CDR3 reads CSASPGLSSYNEQFF. The CDR3 DNA sequence: TGCAGTGCTAGCCCCGGCTTAAGCTCCTACAATGAGCAGTTCTTC.

This clonotype has ten or more counts. The chain employs TRBV3-1 and TRBJ2-7, with 7 positions matching TRBD1. This CDR3 has 13 residues. V lost 3 bases, J lost 9 bases, and 8 bases stayed unmatched. CDR1 is LGHDT, CDR2 YNNKEL, per germline (reference sequence). The CDR3 protein is CASSHLPRQGQYF. The CDR3 DNA reads TGTGCCAGCAGCCATCTCCCCAGACAGGGGCAGTACTTC.

This clonotype has more than one count but fewer than ten. The chain combines TRBV6-5 with TRBJ2-6, with D unresolved. The CDR3 sequence is 15 residues long. CDR1 is MNHEY and CDR2 is SVGAGI in the germline V gene. V was trimmed by 1 base and J by 1 base, leaving 5 bases between them. CDR3 amino acids: CASSYYVSGANVLTF. DNA of the CDR3: TGTGCCAGCAGTTACTACGTGTCTGGGGCCAACGTCCTGACTTTC.

Turning to this clonotype: Mismatch with germline at one junction end may stem from a read error. This chain joins TRBV27 and TRBJ1-5, with 7 bases that match TRBD1. The CDR3 spans 18 residues. Germline V CDR1 and CDR2: MNHEY, SMNVEV (reference sequence). The CDR3 region is CASSLRPVREGLGQPQHF. In nucleotides, the CDR3 is TGTGCCAGCAGTTTACGGCCCGTGAGGGAGGGATTGGGACAGCCTCAGCATTTT.

This clonotype has only a few counts. The rearrangement joins TRBV19 to TRBJ1-5; D possibly corresponds to TRBD1 (5 bases). V was trimmed by 1 base and J by 6 bases, leaving 16 bases between them. The CDR3 is made up of 16 amino acids. Germline values: CDR1 LNHDA, CDR2 SQIVND (reference sequence). The CDR3 bases are TGTGCCAGTAGTATAGCCCTGGGGGGTTTACGTCAGCCCCAGCATTTT. Translating gives CASSIALGGLRQPQHF.

This clonotype has a count of ten or more. The chain recombines TRBV20-1 with TRBJ2-7, with TRBD1 as a possible D gene (6 bases). Deletions cut 4 bases from V and 2 bases from J, with 9 bases between. The CDR3 contains 12 residues. CDR1 and CDR2 from the germline V gene are DFQATT and SNEGSKA (reference sequence). The CDR3 DNA reads as TGCAGTGCTAAGGACAGAGCCTACGAGCAGTACTTC. This encodes CSAKDRAYEQYF.